This note documents a single T cell receptor beta chain sequence. TCRdb reprocessed the reads with MiXCR, giving one entry per CDR3 protein. The table has 510,000 or so distinct CDR3 sequences, 26% seen once; the top ten hold around 13%. The source of the sample is a study of T cell repertoires in cytomegalovirus infection. The sequencing input was PBMCs. The sequence was collected from a human donor in good health (CMV status not recorded). Some clones in this sample may be carry-over from other donors' samples.

CDR3 residues: CASSIETGWQPQHF. In DNA form, the CDR3 reads TGTGCCAGTAGTATTGAGACAGGGTGGCAGCCCCAGCATTTT. The J gene is TRBJ1-5, the V gene TRBV19, with 7 nucleotides matching TRBD1. Germline V gives CDR1 LNHDA, CDR2 SQIVND (reference sequence). CDR3 length: 14 amino acids. V lost 3 bases, J lost 7 bases, and 6 bases stayed unmatched.